This T cell receptor (beta chain) was sequenced during a study of blood T cell repertoires in COVID-19. Overall study: Italy, Spain and the United States were the sources of the convalescent and acute COVID-19 samples. The cDNA or gDNA used as material had been derived from T cells, B-cell-depleted T cells, or PBMCs.

CDR1 is SNHLY and CDR2 is FYNNEI in the germline V gene. This CDR3 region has 13 residues. V was cut by 3 bases and J by 6 bases, with 11 bases left in between. Study processing details: Cell counts per sample came from amplifying reference gene primers. Assay used: immunoSEQ multiplex PCR; TCRdb lists only in-frame clones, some missing. V, J and clone size were drawn from that table, and D and trimming were deduced from the DNA. The sample holds about 140,000 clones, about 86% seen once. Material: peripheral blood. The sequence was collected from a human donor in a cohort sampled during active COVID-19. The chain joins TRBV2 to TRBJ1-2, with a possible D match to TRBD1 (5 bases). The CDR3 nucleotides read TGTGCCAGCAGTGAGAGGCAGGGTAATGGCTACACCTTC. Translation gives CASSERQGNGYTF.